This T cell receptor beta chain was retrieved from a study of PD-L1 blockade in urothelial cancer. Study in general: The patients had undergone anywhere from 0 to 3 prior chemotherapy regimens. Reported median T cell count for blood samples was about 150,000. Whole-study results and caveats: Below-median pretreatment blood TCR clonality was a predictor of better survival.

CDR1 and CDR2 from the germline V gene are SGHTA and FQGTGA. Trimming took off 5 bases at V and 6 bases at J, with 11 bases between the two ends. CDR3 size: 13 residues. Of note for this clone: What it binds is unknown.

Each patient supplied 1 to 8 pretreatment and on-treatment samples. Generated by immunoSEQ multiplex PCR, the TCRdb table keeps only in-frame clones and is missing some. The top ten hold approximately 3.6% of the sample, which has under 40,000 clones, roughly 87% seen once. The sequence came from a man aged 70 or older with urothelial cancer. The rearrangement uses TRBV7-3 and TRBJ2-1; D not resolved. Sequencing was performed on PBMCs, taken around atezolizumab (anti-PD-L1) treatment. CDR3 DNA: TGTGCCAGCAGCCTTTCGGAGTCCAATGAGCAGTTCTTC. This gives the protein CASSLSESNEQFF.